This TCR beta chain emerged from a study of identical twins. A few counts support this clonotype. Its specificity is not known. The CDR3 length is 15 residues. CDR1 is MDHEN and CDR2 is SYDVKM in the germline V gene. The trim removed 5 bases at V and 2 bases at J, leaving 3 bases unmatched. Via MiXCR, TCRdb re-called the 5' RACE reads, giving one row per CDR3 protein. The data contain 200,000 to 250,000 distinct CDR3 sequences, approximately 5.9% of them singletons. Findings and caveats of the study: For zero-insertion analyses, partial confounding could come from invariant MAIT and iNKT cells. For cord blood, abundant beta clonotypes had fewer insertions, unlike memory repertoires, which showed none. Models underpredicted monozygotic twin sharing of out-of-frame TCR alpha.

These data were also reused for a study on T cells expressing NK-cell markers. Per that study: Sorted T-cell subsets CD3+CD56+NKG2C+, CD3+CD56+NKG2C- and CD3+CD56-NKG2C+ were TCR beta-sequenced.

V and J are TRBV28 and TRBJ2-7, with 13 bases lining up with TRBD2. The source is a woman aged 18-35 years in good health. The sample consisted of CD8+ T cells sorted from blood. CDR3: CASSVTSGRAYEQYF. DNA for the CDR3: TGTGCCAGCAGTGTTACTAGCGGGAGGGCCTACGAGCAGTACTTC.